The clone carrying this T cell receptor (beta chain) came up a few times. The antigen is not known. TCRdb's table, derived via immunoSEQ multiplex PCR, lists solely in-frame clones and lacks some. In the table there are 15,000 or so clones, around four fifths of which are singletons. These data come from a study of T cells in tumors after PD-1 blockade. On the study more broadly: No patient had prior checkpoint blockade, systemic immunosuppression, or radiotherapy within 4 weeks. Patients received pembrolizumab 200 mg every 3 weeks or cemiplimab 350 mg every 2 weeks. A subset received ongoing vismodegib 150 mg daily alongside anti-PD-1 therapy.

Study-wide results and caveats: Blood contained about 40% of the tumor's TCR clonotypes.

This clonotype originated in a human donor with basal cell carcinoma. The sample consisted of PBMCs, taken after anti-PD-1 treatment.

CDR3 region: CATGGKVAAEQYF. CDR3 nucleotides: TGCGCCACCGGAGGCAAAGTGGCTGCCGAGCAGTACTTC. The gene calls are TRBV10-2 and TRBJ2-7, with a tentative D call TRBD2 (5 bases). CDR3 length: 13 residues. CDR1 and CDR2 from the germline V gene are WSHSY and SAAADI. Trimming shortened V by 10 bases and J by 6 bases, and 19 bases separated the two germline ends.